The 30 T cell receptor beta chains presented below share a single source sample, sequenced in a study of vaccination and CD4 T cells after COVID-19. Sequence data for DNA of cultured CD4+ T cells were generated by the Oncomine TCR Beta short-read assay. TCRdb passed the PCR reads through MiXCR, listing each CDR3 protein once. The sample shows approximately 4,100 distinct CDR3 sequences, around 21% of them seen only once. These receptors' targets are unknown. Treatment reported: roughly 11-day PBMC culture with coronavirus spike peptide pools or control peptides (ViraFEST assay). Material for sequencing was CD4+ T cells from blood, cultured in vitro. These receptors all come from a human donor who had recovered from COVID-19.

A few counts support this clonotype. The gene calls are TRBV19 and TRBJ1-1; possible D gene TRBD1, 6 bases. From germline, CDR1 is LNHDA and CDR2 SQIVND (reference sequence). CDR3 size: 16 residues. V lost 3 bases and J 1 base, leaving 15 bases between the germline ends. The CDR3 spells CASSMAGAVKNTEAFF. The CDR3, as DNA: TGTGCCAGTAGTATGGCAGGGGCCGTAAAGAACACTGAAGCTTTCTTT.

This rearrangement joins TRBV7-9 to TRBJ1-1, with unresolved D. The CDR3 has 14 residues. V was trimmed by 2 bases and J by 0 bases, leaving 7 bases between them. Germline V lookup: CDR1 SEHNR, CDR2 FQNEAQ (reference sequence). The CDR3 DNA reads TGTGCCAGCAGCTTACCTAGGATGAACACTGAAGCTTTCTTT. It codes for CASSLPRMNTEAFF.

In this sample, this clonotype is medium-sized. The rearrangement uses TRBV6-1 and TRBJ2-7, with D perhaps TRBD1 (6 bases). Germline V gives CDR1 MNHNS, CDR2 SASEGT. The CDR3 covers 11 residues. Trimming took 8 bases from V and 7 from J, leaving 12 bases between them. CDR3 coding DNA: TGTGCCAGCTCGGACAGTCGGGAGCAGTACTTC. The encoded protein is CASSDSREQYF.

This clonotype occurred a few times. The chain is built from TRBV27 and TRBJ2-1, with TRBD2 identical over 14 bases. The J call is uncertain, as TRBJ2-7 better fits the DNA end. Germline V gene lookup returns CDR1 MNHEY and CDR2 SMNVEV (reference sequence). The CDR3 contains 16 residues. CDR3 residues: CASSSGLAGGRYEQYF. The CDR3 nucleotides are TGTGCCAGCAGTTCAGGACTAGCGGGGGGTAGGTACGAGCAGTACTTC.

The gene calls are TRBV19 and TRBJ1-5; D unclear. From germline, CDR1 is LNHDA and CDR2 SQIVND (reference sequence). The length of the CDR3 is 12 residues. Between the trimmed V and J ends, which lost 7 bases and 3 bases, there was a span of 7 bases. The CDR3 is CASNPVNQPQHF. CDR3 nucleotide sequence: TGTGCCAGTAACCCGGTCAATCAGCCCCAGCATTTT. Drawing the rest from reference TRBV19 and TRBJ1-5, the complete variable domain is DGGITQSPKYLFRKEGQNVTLSCEQNLNHDAMYWYRQDPGQGLRLIYYSQIVNDFQKGDIAEGYSVSREKKESFPLTVTSAQKNPTAFYLCASNPVNQPQHFGDGTRLSIL.

The chain recombines TRBV4-2 with TRBJ1-1, with D unresolved. The CDR3 length is 14 residues. Per the germline V gene, CDR1 is LGHNA and CDR2 is YNFKEQ. V lost 0 bases, J lost 1 base, and 6 bases lay in between. Here the CDR3 DNA reads TGTGCCAGCAGCCAAGATCGGGGGAACACTGAAGCTTTCTTT. This sequence encodes CASSQDRGNTEAFF.

This chain joins TRBV4-1 and TRBJ1-5; D is possibly TRBD1 (6 bases). There are 15 residues in the CDR3. CDR1 is MGHRA, CDR2 YSYEKL, per germline. Trimming removed 0 bases from V and 7 bases from J, with 13 bases in between. The CDR3 DNA reads as TGCGCCAGCAGCCAAGAGTTGGGGGGGCGGCAGCCCCAGCATTTT. It is translated as CASSQELGGRQPQHF.

This clonotype occurred a few times. CDR3 nucleotides: TGTGCCACCTATCCCTCCAGGGGGCTGAACACTGAAGCTTTCTTT. Protein: CATYPSRGLNTEAFF. J is TRBJ1-1 and V is TRBV19; 8 bases fit TRBD1. V was clipped by 10 bases and J by 0 bases; unmatched bases: 10. Germline V gene lookup returns CDR1 LNHDA and CDR2 SQIVND (reference sequence). This CDR3 has 15 residues.

The chain combines TRBV12-3 or TRBV12-4 with TRBJ1-1, with D perhaps TRBD1 (5 bases). This CDR3 has 15 amino acids. V lost 5 bases and J 1 base, leaving 14 bases between the germline ends. CDR3 residues: CASSLSGGGNTEAFF. For the CDR3, the DNA is TGTGCCAGCAGTCTATCGGGGGGGGGGAACACTGAAGCTTTCTTT.

The V and J genes are TRBV5-6 and TRBJ1-6; D is unclear. V was cut by 1 base and J by 10 bases, with 9 bases left in between. Germline CDR1 is SGHDT and CDR2 is YYEEEE. CDR3 size: 13 residues. In DNA, the CDR3 is TGTGCCAGCAGCTTGAGACCGCGGTCACCCCTCCACTTT. This encodes CASSLRPRSPLHF.

There are a few counts of this clonotype. The rearrangement uses TRBV30 and TRBJ1-2, with no clear D. V lost 1 base, J lost 3 bases, and 9 bases lay in between. CDR3 length: 13 residues. CDR1 GTSNPN and CDR2 SVGIG come from the germline V gene (reference sequence). CDR3: CAWSARQDYGYTF. The CDR3 DNA reads as TGTGCCTGGAGTGCAAGGCAGGACTATGGCTACACCTTC. Using reference TRBV30 and TRBJ1-2 for the parts outside the CDR3, the full variable domain is SQTIHQWPATLVQPVGSPLSLECTVEGTSNPNLYWYRQAAGRGLQLLFYSVGIGQISSEVPQNLSASRPQDRQFILSSKKLLLSDSGFYLCAWSARQDYGYTFGSGTRLTVV.

The sample holds a few counts of this clonotype. This chain connects TRBV7-3 to TRBJ2-1; a possible D gene is TRBD2 (6 bases). Germline assignment: CDR1 SGHTA and CDR2 FQGTGA. The CDR3 runs to 14 residues. Between the trimmed V and J ends, which lost 8 bases and 0 bases, there was a span of 11 bases. DNA of the CDR3: TGTGCCAGCGGGACGGGGGTCTCCTACAATGAGCAGTTCTTC. Protein: CASGTGVSYNEQFF.

The chain joins TRBV15 to TRBJ2-7; D is unclear. The CDR3 runs 15 residues. In germline, CDR1 is LNHNV, CDR2 YYDKDF (reference sequence). Trimming removed 2 bases from V and 2 bases from J, with 13 bases in between. The CDR3 loop reads CATSRLDRRPYEQYF. CDR3 DNA: TGTGCCACCAGCAGATTAGACCGCAGACCCTACGAGCAGTACTTC.

V gene TRBV5-1 combines with J gene TRBJ1-4, with 10 positions matching TRBD1. This CDR3 has 15 residues. Germline-derived CDR1 and CDR2 are SGHRS and YFSETQ. The V gene end was trimmed by 5 bases and the J gene end by 5 bases; junction bases not matched to a gene: 6. CDR3 DNA: TGCGCCAGCAGAAATCCGGGACAGGGGAATGAAAAACTGTTTTTT. Translation: CASRNPGQGNEKLFF.

V is TRBV6-5 and J is TRBJ2-2; TRBD2 might be the D (6 bases). The CDR3 spans 13 residues. Trimming took 2 bases from V and 7 from J, leaving 8 bases between them. In germline, CDR1 is MNHEY, CDR2 SVGAGI. DNA of the CDR3: TGTGCCAGCAGTTACGGGGGGATCGGGGAGCTGTTTTTT. Its protein is CASSYGGIGELFF.

Comments on this clonotype: A read error may explain this, as a much larger clone is one base away. CDR3 coding DNA: TGTGCCAGCGGTGAAGCGCGCAACTCCCCCCATACTGAAGCTTTCTTT. Translation: CASGEARNSPHTEAFF. V is TRBV6-1 and J is TRBJ1-1, with D hard to call. Germline loops: CDR1 MNHNS, CDR2 SASEGT. The CDR3 is 16 amino acids.

In its sample, this clonotype was seen a few times. CDR3 sequence reads: CASSYRGAYQETQYF. The DNA of the CDR3 is TGTGCCAGCAGTTACCGGGGCGCGTACCAAGAGACCCAGTACTTC. The chain joins TRBV27 to TRBJ2-5, with D perhaps matching TRBD1 or TRBD2 (5 bases each). Germline-derived CDR1 and CDR2 are MNHEY and SMNVEV (reference sequence). The CDR3 contains 15 residues. With 4 bases removed from V and 0 bases from J, the gap between germline ends came to 12 bases.

By proportion, this clonotype is medium-sized (0.01 to 0.1%). The genes are TRBV12-3 or TRBV12-4 and TRBJ1-2, with D perhaps TRBD1 (5 bases). Trimming removed 5 bases from V and 5 bases from J, with 12 bases in between. The CDR3 spans 13 residues. The CDR3 loop is CASSPGPWYGYTF. The CDR3 nucleotides read TGTGCCAGCAGTCCGGGACCGTGGTATGGCTACACCTTC.

In its sample, this clonotype was seen a few times. The chain is built from TRBV2 and TRBJ1-5; unclear D gene. Germline CDR1 reads SNHLY; CDR2 reads FYNNEI. Deletions cut 6 bases from V and 4 bases from J, with 7 bases between. This CDR3 is built from 12 residues. Here the CDR3 DNA reads TGTGCCAGCAGGTCCGCGAATCAGCCCCAGCATTTT. Translated: CASRSANQPQHF.

The V gene is TRBV6-1, the J gene TRBJ2-1; tentatively, D is TRBD1 (5 bases). CDR3 length equals 11 residues. Trimming shortened V by 8 bases and J by 7 bases, and 9 bases separated the two germline ends. Germline V gene sequence: CDR1 MNHNS, CDR2 SASEGT. This CDR3 reads CASPDRNEQFF. The CDR3 nucleotides read TGTGCCAGCCCTGACAGAAATGAGCAGTTCTTC.

The V and J genes are TRBV5-4 and TRBJ1-4; no definite D call. Trimming took 5 bases from V and 2 from J, leaving 16 bases between them. Germline CDR1 and CDR2: SGHNT and YYREEE (reference sequence). This CDR3 comprises 16 residues. CDR3 sequence reads: CASSPHPGGTNEKLFF. The CDR3 DNA reads as TGTGCCAGCAGTCCTCACCCGGGTGGCACTAATGAAAAACTGTTTTTT.

Within the sample, this clonotype is medium-sized. The V gene is TRBV30, the J gene TRBJ2-5; D is ambiguous. The V and J ends lost 0 bases and 9 bases respectively, with 20 bases between them. CDR3 size: 15 residues. The germline V gene has CDR1 GTSNPN and CDR2 SVGIG (reference sequence). CDR3 sequence: CAWSVGGTSIRAQYF. In nucleotides, the CDR3 is TGTGCCTGGAGTGTAGGTGGCACGTCCATAAGGGCCCAGTACTTC. The whole variable domain, remainder taken from reference TRBV30 and TRBJ2-5, is SQTIHQWPATLVQPVGSPLSLECTVEGTSNPNLYWYRQAAGRGLQLLFYSVGIGQISSEVPQNLSASRPQDRQFILSSKKLLLSDSGFYLCAWSVGGTSIRAQYFGPGTRLLVL.

The DNA for the CDR3 is TGTGCCAGCAGTTTGGCCGCGAGCGGGGAGCTGTTTTTT. It yields the protein CASSLAASGELFF. The rearrangement links TRBV28 to TRBJ2-2; D gene ambiguous. CDR3 length: 13 residues. The V gene's germline CDR1 is MDHEN and CDR2 SYDVKM. Trimming removed 3 bases at V and 7 bases at J, with 9 bases between.

This chain joins TRBV18 and TRBJ1-2; 7 bases align to TRBD1. Germline V gene lookup returns CDR1 KGHSH and CDR2 LQKENI. With V trimmed by 8 bases and J by 3 bases, 6 bases remained unmatched. CDR3 length: 13 amino acids. CDR3 sequence reads: CASSPGTDYGYTF. The CDR3 DNA follows: TGTGCCAGCAGCCCCGGGACAGACTATGGCTACACCTTC.

This clonotype was found a few times. The rearrangement links TRBV5-1 to TRBJ1-5, with 7 bases matching TRBD1. Looked up from germline, CDR1 is SGHRS and CDR2 is YFSETQ. This CDR3 has 16 amino acids. Trimming removed 0 bases from V and 2 bases from J; junction bases left unmatched: 5. This CDR3 reads CASSLGPQGGNQPQHF. The CDR3 bases are TGCGCCAGCAGCTTGGGACCTCAGGGGGGCAATCAGCCCCAGCATTTT.

The rearrangement uses TRBV30 and TRBJ2-2; TRBD1 or TRBD2 may be the D gene (6 bases each). The CDR3 is made up of 14 amino acids. The germline V gene encodes CDR1 GTSNPN and CDR2 SVGIG (reference sequence). The ends were cut back, 3 bases at V and 8 bases at J, with 16 bases in the middle. CDR3 sequence: CAWRGGHSTGELFF. In DNA, the CDR3 is TGTGCCTGGAGGGGGGGACACTCCACAGGGGAGCTGTTTTTT.

V usage is TRBV30 and J usage is TRBJ2-3; TRBD2 aligns across 9 bases. The CDR3 is 16 residues long. The germline CDR1 and CDR2 sequences are GTSNPN and SVGIG (reference sequence). V shed 2 bases and J 4 bases; nucleotides not matched to a gene: 10. Here the CDR3 reads CAWSLGLAGGPDTQYF. DNA of the CDR3: TGTGCCTGGAGTTTGGGACTAGCAGGAGGTCCAGATACGCAGTATTTT. Together with reference TRBV30 and TRBJ2-3, the CDR3 gives the full variable domain: SQTIHQWPATLVQPVGSPLSLECTVEGTSNPNLYWYRQAAGRGLQLLFYSVGIGQISSEVPQNLSASRPQDRQFILSSKKLLLSDSGFYLCAWSLGLAGGPDTQYFGPGTRLTVL.

This chain connects TRBV2 to TRBJ2-7; 7 bases line up with TRBD1. Germline V gene lookup returns CDR1 SNHLY and CDR2 FYNNEI. The CDR3 loop spans 15 amino acids. The J segment lost 2 bases and the V segment lost 2 bases, leaving 6 bases of the junction unmatched. CDR3 sequence: CASSERGTVPYEQYF. As DNA, the CDR3 is TGTGCCAGCAGTGAAAGGGGGACAGTGCCCTACGAGCAGTACTTC.

The CDR3 reads CASSHAGTDTQYF. Here the CDR3 DNA reads TGTGCCAGCAGCCACGCGGGTACAGATACGCAGTATTTT. The V gene is TRBV27, the J gene TRBJ2-3, with D perhaps matching TRBD2 (5 bases). The germline V and J ends were trimmed by 6 bases and 3 bases, with 10 bases remaining between them. From germline, CDR1 is MNHEY and CDR2 SMNVEV (reference sequence). The CDR3 consists of 13 residues.

The rearrangement links TRBV12-3 or TRBV12-4 to TRBJ2-1; the D is unclear. Deletions cut 8 bases from V and 4 bases from J, with 9 bases between. The CDR3 has 12 residues. DNA for the CDR3: TGTGCCAGCGGCGGCAATTACAATGAGCAGTTCTTC. Translated: CASGGNYNEQFF.